The 3 T cell receptor beta chains presented below share a single source sample, sequenced in a study of CD8 T cells in Susac syndrome. Reverse transcription of roughly 0.45 to 1 ug RNA was performed with random hexamers. A single record per CDR3 protein comes from TCRdb applying MiXCR to the immunoSEQ multiplex PCR reads. The table includes roughly 180,000 distinct CDR3 sequences, approximately 94% detected once. The sequencing input was CD4+ T cells from PBMCs. These receptors all come from a human donor with multiple sclerosis.

The chain carries TRBV5-1 and TRBJ2-5; tentatively, D is TRBD2 (6 bases). Germline loops: CDR1 SGHRS, CDR2 YFSETQ. There are 13 residues in the CDR3. Trimming pared 3 bases from V and 3 bases from J, leaving 9 bases between. The CDR3 region has the DNA TGCGCCAGCAGCTCCCCGGGGGAAGAGACCCAGTACTTC. Residues: CASSSPGEETQYF.

V is TRBV7-8 and J is TRBJ2-7, with a tentative D call TRBD1 (5 bases). The V gene lost 6 bases and the J gene lost 4 bases, with 13 bases spanning the gap. CDR1 SGHVS and CDR2 FQNEAQ come from the germline V gene. The CDR3 contains 13 residues. CDR3 region: CASRKRGQYEQYF. CDR3 DNA: TGTGCCAGCAGAAAAAGGGGCCAGTACGAGCAGTACTTC.

V and J are TRBV5-1 and TRBJ2-7, with TRBD1 matching over 8 bases. V was pared by 3 bases and J by 3 bases, with 5 bases of the junction left unmatched. The germline V gene encodes CDR1 SGHRS and CDR2 YFSETQ. This CDR3 has 14 residues. The CDR3 nucleotides are TGCGCCAGCAGCTCGACCGGACAGGGCTACGAGCAGTACTTC. Translating it yields CASSSTGQGYEQYF.